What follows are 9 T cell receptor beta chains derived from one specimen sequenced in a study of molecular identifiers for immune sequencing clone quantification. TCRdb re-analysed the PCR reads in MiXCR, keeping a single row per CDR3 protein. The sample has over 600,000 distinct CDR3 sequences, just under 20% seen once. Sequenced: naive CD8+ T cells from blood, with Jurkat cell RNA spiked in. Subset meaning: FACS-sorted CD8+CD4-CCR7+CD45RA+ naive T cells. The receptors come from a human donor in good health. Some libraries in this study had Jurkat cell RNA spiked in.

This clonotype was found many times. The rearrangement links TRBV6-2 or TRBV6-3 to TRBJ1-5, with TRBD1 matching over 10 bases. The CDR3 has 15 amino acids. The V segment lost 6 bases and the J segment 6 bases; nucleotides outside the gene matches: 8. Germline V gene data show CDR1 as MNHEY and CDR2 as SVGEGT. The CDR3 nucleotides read TGTGCCAGCAGAAAAAAGACAGGGGGCATTCAGCCCCAGCATTTT. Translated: CASRKKTGGIQPQHF.

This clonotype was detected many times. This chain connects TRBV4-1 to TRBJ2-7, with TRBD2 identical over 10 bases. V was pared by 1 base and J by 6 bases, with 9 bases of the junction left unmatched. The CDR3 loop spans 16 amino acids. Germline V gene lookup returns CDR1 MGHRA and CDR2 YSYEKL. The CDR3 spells CASSQATSGTSVEQYF. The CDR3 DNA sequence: TGCGCCAGCAGCCAAGCCACCTCCGGGACTAGCGTCGAGCAGTACTTC.

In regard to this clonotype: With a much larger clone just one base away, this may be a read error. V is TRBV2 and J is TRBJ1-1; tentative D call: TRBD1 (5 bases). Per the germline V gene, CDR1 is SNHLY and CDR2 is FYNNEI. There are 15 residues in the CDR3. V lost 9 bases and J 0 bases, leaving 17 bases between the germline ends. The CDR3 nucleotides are TGTGCCAGTCGAGAGGCGTCAGGGTTGAACACTGAAGCTTTCTTT. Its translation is CASREASGLNTEAFF.

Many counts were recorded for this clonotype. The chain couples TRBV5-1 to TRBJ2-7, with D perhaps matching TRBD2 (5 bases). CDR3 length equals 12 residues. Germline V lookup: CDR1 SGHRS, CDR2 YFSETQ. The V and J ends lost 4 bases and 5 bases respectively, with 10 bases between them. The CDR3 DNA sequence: TGCGCCAGCAGCCCTCTTAGCGACGAGCAGTACTTC. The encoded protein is CASSPLSDEQYF.

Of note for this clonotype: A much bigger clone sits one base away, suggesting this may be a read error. The CDR3 DNA reads TGTGCCAGCAGTTACTCGACTGCCGGGGAGCTGTCTTTT. The encoded protein is CASSYSTAGELSF. This chain connects TRBV6-5 to TRBJ2-2, with D tentatively TRBD2 (5 bases). Germline V gene lookup returns CDR1 MNHEY and CDR2 SVGAGI. This CDR3 has 13 amino acids.

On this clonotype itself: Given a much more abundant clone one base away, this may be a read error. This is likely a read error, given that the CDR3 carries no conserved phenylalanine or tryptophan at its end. CDR3: CSARDTVYSNQPQHL. The CDR3 region has the DNA TGCAGTGCTAGAGACACAGTCTATAGCAATCAGCCCCAGCATCTT. The chain employs TRBV20-1 and TRBJ1-5; D not resolved. Trimming took off 0 bases at V and 0 bases at J, with 9 bases between the two ends. The CDR3 loop spans 15 amino acids. The germline V gene has CDR1 DFQATT and CDR2 SNEGSKA (reference sequence).

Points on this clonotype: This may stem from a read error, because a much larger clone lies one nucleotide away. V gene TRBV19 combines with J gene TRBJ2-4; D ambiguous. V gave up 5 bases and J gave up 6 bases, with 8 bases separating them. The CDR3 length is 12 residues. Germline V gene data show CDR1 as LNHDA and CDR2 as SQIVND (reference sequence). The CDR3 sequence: CASSGLGNIQYF. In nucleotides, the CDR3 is TGTGCCAGTAGTGGTTTAGGAAACATTCAGTACTTC.

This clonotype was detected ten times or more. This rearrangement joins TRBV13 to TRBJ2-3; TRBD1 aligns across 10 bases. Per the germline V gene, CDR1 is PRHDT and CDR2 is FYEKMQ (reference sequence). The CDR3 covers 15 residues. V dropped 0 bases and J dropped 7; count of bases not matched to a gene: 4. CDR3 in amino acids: CASSLGGQGVNTQYF. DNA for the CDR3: TGTGCCAGCAGCTTAGGTGGACAGGGGGTAAATACGCAGTATTTT.

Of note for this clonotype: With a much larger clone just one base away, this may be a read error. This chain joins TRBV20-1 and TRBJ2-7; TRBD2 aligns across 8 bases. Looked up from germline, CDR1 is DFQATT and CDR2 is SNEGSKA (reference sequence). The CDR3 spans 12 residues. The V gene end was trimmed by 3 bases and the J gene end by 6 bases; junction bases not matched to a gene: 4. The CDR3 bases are TGCAGTGCTAGGCCGGGGGGGACCGAGCAGTACTTC. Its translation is CSARPGGTEQYF.